A selection of T cell receptor beta chains follows, all from one sample in a study of T cell changes during pregnancy in multiple sclerosis. Method: immunoSEQ multiplex PCR; TCRdb's copy keeps in-frame clones and lacks some. The table lists roughly 100,000 clones, about 91% of them singletons. Sequences were derived from peripheral blood, sampled after pregnancy. The origin of the receptors is a female donor with multiple sclerosis, enrolled in a pregnancy study. CDR3s include the opening cysteine and the closing phenylalanine or tryptophan. A D gene is named only where the DNA matches it firmly.

CASSLKVGIAGGAYNEQFF,TRBV7-2,TRBD2
CASMEDPSGNTIYF,TRBV5-1,NA
CASSDSYRGGTEAFF,TRBV6-4,TRBD1
CSVVRSSGSPSYEQYF,TRBV29-1,TRBD2
CASSPGQGVLAGELFF,TRBV11-1,TRBD1
CSVAGTENEKLFF,TRBV29-1,TRBD1
CASSLTGAGHHTGELFF,TRBV28,NA
CASSQDSGGAGNEQFF,TRBV4-3,TRBD2
CASSLGVLAETQYF,TRBV7-2,NA
CATGRGTSGRQAGELFF,TRBV10-2,TRBD2